A selection of T cell receptor beta chains follows, all from one sample in a study of blood T cells in healthy people across ages. TCRdb recomputed calls from the 5' RACE reads with MiXCR, one row per CDR3 protein. The table records around 2 million distinct CDR3 sequences, 35% to 50% of them present only once. The material sequenced was blood. These receptor sequences come from a human donor in good health. CDR3s leave out the opening cysteine and the closing phenylalanine or tryptophan. D genes are given only for firm matches. Part of the rows lack a size; the others show once, few, many or a class for expanded clones.

clone size,V gene,D gene,CDR3 protein
few,TRBV9,.,ASSADLTPYEQY
.,TRBV20-1,.,SARFAGIETEAF
few,TRBV20-1,.,SAFTGSTEAF
.,TRBV7-9,.,ASSFYSYSPLH
few,TRBV7-9,.,ASSDPFSLTCEQY
.,TRBV4-2,TRBD2,ASSQLAGRGTDMQY
.,TRBV11-2,.,ASSLVSQDPHEQF
.,TRBV7-9,.,ASSTLARFVNGYT
.,TRBV20-1,TRBD1,SARRDRGPTEQF
few,TRBV6-5,.,ASSYSRLGQPQH
.,TRBV18,.,ASSPGAESEKLF
.,TRBV7-8,.,ASSRSTDFNQPQH
.,TRBV29-1,.,SVEGSGSYEQY
few,TRBV28,.,ASSLYWDRAQETQY
.,TRBV5-1,.,ASSLYRTHNEQF
.,TRBV6-2/TRBV6-3,.,TSSYNGYGYT
few,TRBV12-3/TRBV12-4,.,ASSTPYEAF
.,TRBV6-5,.,AGSYQVRSGYNEQF
few,TRBV5-1,.,ASSLGDLYNSPLH
.,TRBV7-2,TRBD1,ASSLGAGTGPYNEQF
.,TRBV4-2,TRBD1,ASSRAGTGDEKLF
few,TRBV4-3,TRBD2,ASSQGWGGSYNEQF
.,TRBV29-1,TRBD1,SVYSGQGNIQY
.,TRBV6-1,TRBD2,ASRKRGDTDTQY
.,TRBV7-2,.,ASSLVNSRGSTRYEQY
.,TRBV5-1,TRBD2,ASSLTSGGRVTQY
many,TRBV7-2,TRBD2,ASSPGTRGDTQY